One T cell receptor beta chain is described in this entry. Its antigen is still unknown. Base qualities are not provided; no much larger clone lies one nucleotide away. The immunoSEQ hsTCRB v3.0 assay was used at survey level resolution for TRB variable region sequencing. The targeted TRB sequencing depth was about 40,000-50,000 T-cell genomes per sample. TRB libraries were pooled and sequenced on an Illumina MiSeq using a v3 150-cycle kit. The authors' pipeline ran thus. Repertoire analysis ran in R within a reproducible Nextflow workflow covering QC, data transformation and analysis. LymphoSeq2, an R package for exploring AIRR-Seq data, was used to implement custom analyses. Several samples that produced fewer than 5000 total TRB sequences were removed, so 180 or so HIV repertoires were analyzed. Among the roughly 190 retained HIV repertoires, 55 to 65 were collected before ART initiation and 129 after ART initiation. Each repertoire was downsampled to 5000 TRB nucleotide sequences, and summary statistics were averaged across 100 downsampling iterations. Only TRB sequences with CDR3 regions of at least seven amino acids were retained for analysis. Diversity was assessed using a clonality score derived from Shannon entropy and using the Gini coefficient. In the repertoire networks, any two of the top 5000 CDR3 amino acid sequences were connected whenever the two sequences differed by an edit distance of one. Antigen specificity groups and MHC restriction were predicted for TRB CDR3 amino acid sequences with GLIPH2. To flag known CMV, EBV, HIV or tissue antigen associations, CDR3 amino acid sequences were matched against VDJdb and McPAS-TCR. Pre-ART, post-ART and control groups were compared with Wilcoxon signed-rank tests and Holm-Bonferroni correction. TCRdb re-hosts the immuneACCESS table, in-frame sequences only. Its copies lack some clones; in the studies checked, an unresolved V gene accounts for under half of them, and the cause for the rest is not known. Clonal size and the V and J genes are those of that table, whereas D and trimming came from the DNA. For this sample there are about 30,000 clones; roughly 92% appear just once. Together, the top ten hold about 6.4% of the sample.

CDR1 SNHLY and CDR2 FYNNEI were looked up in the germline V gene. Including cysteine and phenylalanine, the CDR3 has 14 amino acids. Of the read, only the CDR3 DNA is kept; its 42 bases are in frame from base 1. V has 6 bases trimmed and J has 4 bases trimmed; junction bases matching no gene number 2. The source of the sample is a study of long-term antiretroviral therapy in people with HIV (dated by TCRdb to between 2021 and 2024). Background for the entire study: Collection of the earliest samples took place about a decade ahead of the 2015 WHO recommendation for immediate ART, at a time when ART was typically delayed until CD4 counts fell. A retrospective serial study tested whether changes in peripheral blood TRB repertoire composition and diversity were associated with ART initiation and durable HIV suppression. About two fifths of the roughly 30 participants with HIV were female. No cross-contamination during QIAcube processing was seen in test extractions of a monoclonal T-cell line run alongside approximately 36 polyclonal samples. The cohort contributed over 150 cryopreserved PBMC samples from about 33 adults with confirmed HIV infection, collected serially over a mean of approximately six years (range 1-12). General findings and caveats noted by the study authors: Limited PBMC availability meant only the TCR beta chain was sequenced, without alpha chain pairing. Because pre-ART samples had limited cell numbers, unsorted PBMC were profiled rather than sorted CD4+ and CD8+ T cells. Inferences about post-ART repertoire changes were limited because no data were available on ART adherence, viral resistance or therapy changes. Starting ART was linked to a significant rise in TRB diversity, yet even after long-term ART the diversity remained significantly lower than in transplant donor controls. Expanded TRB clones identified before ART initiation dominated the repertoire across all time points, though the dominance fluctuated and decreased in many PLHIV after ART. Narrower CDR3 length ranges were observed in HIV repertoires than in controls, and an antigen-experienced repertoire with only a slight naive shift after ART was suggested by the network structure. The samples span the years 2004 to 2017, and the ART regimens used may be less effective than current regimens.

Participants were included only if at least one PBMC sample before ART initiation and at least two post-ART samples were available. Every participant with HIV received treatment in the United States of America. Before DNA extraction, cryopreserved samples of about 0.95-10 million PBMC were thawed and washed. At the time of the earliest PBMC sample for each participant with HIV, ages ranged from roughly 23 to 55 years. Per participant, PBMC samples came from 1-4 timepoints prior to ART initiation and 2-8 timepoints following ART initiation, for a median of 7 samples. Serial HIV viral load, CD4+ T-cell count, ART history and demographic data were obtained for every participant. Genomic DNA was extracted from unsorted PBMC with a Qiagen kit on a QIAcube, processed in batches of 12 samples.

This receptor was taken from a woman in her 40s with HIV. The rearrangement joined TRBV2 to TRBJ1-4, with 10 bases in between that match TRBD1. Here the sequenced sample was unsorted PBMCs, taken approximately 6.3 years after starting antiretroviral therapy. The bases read TGTGCCAGCAGAGGACAGGGGGGTAATGAAAAACTGTTTTTT. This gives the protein CASRGQGGNEKLFF.